This TCR beta chain was observed in a study of blood T cell repertoires in COVID-19. Study as a whole: The study drew acute and convalescent COVID-19 samples from the United States, Italy and Spain. The analysed material was cDNA or gDNA that came from T cells, B-cell-depleted T cells, or PBMCs.

Authors' data handling: Reference gene primer amplification yielded estimated nucleated cell counts. The assay was immunoSEQ multiplex PCR, and TCRdb's table has in-frame clones only and misses some. The V and J calls and clone size are taken from that table; D and trimming were inferred from the DNA. The data contain about 68,000 clones, around 86% of them singletons. The CDR3 has 13 residues. V was shortened by 6 bases and J by 5 bases, with 12 bases between the two germline ends. Germline CDR1 is LNHDA and CDR2 is SQIVND (reference sequence). The source is a woman aged 55-70 years with acute or convalescent COVID-19. The chain carries TRBV19 and TRBJ2-3; possible D gene TRBD1, 6 bases. The sequencing input was peripheral blood. CDR3: CASSADRRDTQYF. In nucleotides, the CDR3 is TGTGCCAGTAGCGCGGACAGACGAGATACGCAGTATTTT.